The source of this TCR beta chain is a study of regulatory dendritic cells for organ transplantation (dated by TCRdb to the late 2010s). Notes on the research overall: Monocytes were cultured with vitamin D3 on days 0 and 4 and with IL-10 on day 4 to generate regulatory dendritic cells. To evaluate the response of the DCs to a potent maturation-inducing agent, LPS was added to DC cultures on day 6. Sorted naive and memory CD4+ and CD8+ T cells had their TCRbeta repertoires sequenced both before and after allostimulation with either regulatory or mature dendritic cells.

Findings and caveats that apply to the study as a whole: Only a couple of subjects were sequenced, and the authors noted considerable between-individual heterogeneity in the alloreactive memory CD8+ T cell pool. In both subjects, allostimulation led to expansion of memory CD8+ clones, though the expansion induced by regulatory dendritic cells appeared to be more limited than that induced by mature dendritic cells. Repertoires were highly diverse in naive CD4+ and CD8+ T cells, less diverse in memory cells, and most oligoclonal in memory CD8+ cells. Among the resting subsets, memory CD8+ T cells contained the most alloreactive TCR clonotypes.

Sorted T cell subsets were CFSE-labeled and co-cultured for 4 to 5 days with allogeneic regulatory or mature dendritic cells at a 1:10 DC:T ratio. Naive T cells were sorted as CD45RA+ and memory T cells as CD45RO+ CD4+ or CD8+ cells by FACS. A couple of healthy control subjects provided the T cells used for TCR sequencing. The Qiagen DNeasy Blood & Tissue Kit was used to extract genomic DNA. In regard to this clone: Its antigen is still unknown. The sample holds no much larger clone one base away, and base qualities are not on file.

A multiplexed two-step PCR with Vbeta-specific forward primers and Jbeta-specific reverse primers was used to amplify the TCRbeta CDR3 regions. Through the immunoSEQ service, TCRbeta libraries were sequenced on an Illumina instrument. For the original study's pipeline: IMGT annotation was used to assign V, D and J genes, and synthetic CDR3 analogues were used to correct counts for multiplex PCR bias. In the immunoSEQ Analyzer, repertoire clonality was calculated as one minus the normalized Shannon entropy. Clonal expansion was defined using Fisher's exact test with Benjamini-Hochberg false discovery rate control and a two-tailed threshold of P<0.01. TCRdb provides this immuneACCESS table in a form limited to in-frame rearrangements. Some clones are lacking; in checked studies, under half of them reflect an unresolved V gene, and why the rest are absent is not known. V, J and clone size reflect that table, while D and trimming were determined from the DNA. The sample yields approximately 12,000 clones; roughly 86% were counted once. Clones ranked in the top ten supply 0.2% to 0.25% of the sample.

The CDR3 holds 13 amino acids from the cysteine to the phenylalanine. Here the CDR3 DNA is all that survives: 39 bases in frame from base 1. As encoded in the germline V gene, CDR1 is SGHRS while CDR2 is YFSETQ. V is pruned by 6 bases and J by 5 bases, leaving 7 bases of the junction without a gene match. The TCR sequence derives from a human donor in good health. Sequencing was performed on naive CD8+ T cells from blood cultured with regulatory dendritic cells. In light of the paper, this sample's cell subset or site label describes: CD45RA+ naive T cells. The V and J segments used are TRBV5-1 and TRBJ1-1; 7 central nucleotides agree with TRBD1. The CDR3 amino acid sequence is: CASNPGGLTEAFF. The nucleotide sequence reads as follows: TGCGCCAGCAATCCAGGGGGACTGACTGAAGCTTTCTTT.